This T cell receptor (beta chain) was identified during a study of blood T cells in healthy people across ages. This clonotype was detected a few times. CDR1 is SGHTA, CDR2 FQGNSA, per germline. Trimming took off 5 bases at V and 4 bases at J, with 12 bases between the two ends. This CDR3 spans 13 amino acids. With a J-beta primer mix and a sample-barcoded 5' primer, a second PCR ran about 7 to 12 cycles. TCRdb called the 5' RACE reads again in MiXCR, with one record for every CDR3 protein. The sample has approximately 850,000 distinct CDR3 sequences, roughly 64% seen once. The draw of peripheral blood yielded roughly 9.4 milliliters from each donor. The amount of total RNA extracted per sample was at least 5.5 micrograms.

The V gene is TRBV7-2, the J gene TRBJ2-7; D ambiguous. Sequenced sample: blood. This clonotype was sampled from a man younger than 40 in good health. The CDR3 DNA sequence: TGTGCCAGCAGCCCCAACCTCCTATACGAGCAGTACTTC. It codes for CASSPNLLYEQYF. Looking up the rest from reference TRBV7-2 and TRBJ2-7 gives the full variable domain: GAGVSQSPSNKVTEKGKDVELRCDPISGHTALYWYRQSLGQGLEFLIYFQGNSAPDKSGLPSDRFSAERTGGSVSTLTIQRTQQEDSAVYLCASSPNLLYEQYFGPGTRLTVT.